These 17 T cell receptor beta chains were sequenced from one sample in a study of blood T cell repertoires in COVID-19. Here immunoSEQ multiplex PCR was the method, and the copy in TCRdb shows in-frame clones only, minus some. The sample holds over 200,000 clones; about 90% are singletons and the top ten take about 2.5%. Sequencing was performed on peripheral blood. These receptors were taken from a person under 30 with COVID-19, enrolled during active disease.

This clone was observed a few times. This rearrangement joins TRBV25-1 to TRBJ1-3, with D unclear. V was trimmed by 6 bases and J by 5 bases, leaving 11 bases between them. Germline-derived CDR1 and CDR2 are MGHDK and SYGVNS. The CDR3 has 13 amino acids. In DNA, the CDR3 is TGTGCCAGCAGCGCGGAGGCCCGAAACACCATATATTTT. It codes for CASSAEARNTIYF.

V usage is TRBV28 and J usage is TRBJ1-6; TRBD1 matches at 11 bases. This CDR3 has 17 amino acids. Germline-derived CDR1 and CDR2 are MDHEN and SYDVKM. The J segment lost 4 bases and the V segment lost 5 bases, leaving 7 bases of the junction unmatched. The CDR3 bases are TGTGCCAGCAGTAAAGGACAGGGGGCATTTTATAATTCACCCCTCCACTTT. It yields the protein CASSKGQGAFYNSPLHF.

This chain links TRBV7-9 with TRBJ1-1; D remains unclear. V lost 3 bases to trimming and J lost 6 bases, with 8 bases between them. CDR3 length: 12 amino acids. CDR1 is SEHNR, CDR2 FQNEAQ, per germline (reference sequence). CDR3 residues: CASSFNNPEAFF. CDR3 in DNA: TGTGCCAGCAGCTTTAACAACCCTGAAGCTTTCTTT. The full variable domain, with the rest looked up from reference TRBV7-9 and TRBJ1-1, is DTGVSQNPRHKITKRGQNVTFRCDPISEHNRLYWYRQTLGQGPEFLTYFQNEAQLEKSRLLSDRFSAERPKGSFSTLEIQRTEQGDSAMYLCASSFNNPEAFFGQGTRLTVV.

The gene calls are TRBV28 and TRBJ2-1; 8 positions agree with TRBD1. The junction had 20 bases not matched to a gene; V was cut back by 10 bases and J by 0 bases. The CDR3 has 19 residues. Germline values: CDR1 MDHEN, CDR2 SYDVKM. CDR3 nucleotides: TGTGCCATCTCGCCCGGACAGGGAATTTCGGGCCTCTCCTACAATGAGCAGTTCTTC. Its translation is CAISPGQGISGLSYNEQFF.

This chain joins TRBV7-9 and TRBJ2-2, with TRBD1 matching 8 bases. CDR1 is SEHNR, CDR2 FQNEAQ, per germline (reference sequence). Trimming at V came to 0 bases and at J to 1 base, leaving 1 base not matched to a gene. The CDR3 contains 16 residues. CDR3: CASSLADRGNTGELFF. Written as DNA, the CDR3 is TGTGCCAGCAGCTTAGCAGACAGGGGGAACACCGGGGAGCTGTTTTTT.

The chain carries TRBV27 and TRBJ2-3; 12 positions agree with TRBD2. The V and J ends lost 5 bases and 5 bases, in that order; junction bases with no gene match: 8. Germline lookup yields CDR1 MNHEY and CDR2 SMNVEV (reference sequence). CDR3 length equals 16 residues. The CDR3, as DNA: TGTGCCAGCAGTCTCCGGACTAGCGGGATAGGAGATACGCAGTATTTT. Its protein is CASSLRTSGIGDTQYF.

The chain recombines TRBV5-1 with TRBJ1-5; no clear D gene. The ends were cut back, 0 bases at V and 0 bases at J, with 7 bases in the middle. CDR1 and CDR2 from the germline V gene are SGHRS and YFSETQ. This CDR3 region has 15 residues. The CDR3 nucleotides are TGCGCCAGCAGCTTGGGGCAGTATAGCAATCAGCCCCAGCATTTT. Protein product: CASSLGQYSNQPQHF.

The rearrangement uses TRBV2 and TRBJ2-7; weak D call: TRBD1 (6 bases). CDR1 is SNHLY and CDR2 is FYNNEI in the germline V gene. The V end was cut by 6 bases, the J end by 2 bases, with 8 bases between. This CDR3 has 12 residues. In DNA form, the CDR3 reads TGTGCCAGCAGGACAGGCCCCTACGAGCAGTACTTC. Translating gives CASRTGPYEQYF.

V and J are TRBV6-6 and TRBJ2-7; D is ambiguous. Trimming left V 6 bases short and J 1 base short, with 10 bases between. The CDR3 contains 13 residues. CDR1 is MNHNY and CDR2 is SVGAGI in the germline V gene (reference sequence). The CDR3 region is CASSPDNSYEQYF. The CDR3 DNA follows: TGTGCCAGCAGCCCCGACAATTCCTACGAGCAGTACTTC.

The V and J genes are TRBV7-8 and TRBJ1-3, with TRBD1 matching 7 bases. V shed 2 bases, J shed 9 bases, and the junction held 13 bases outside the gene matches. This CDR3 spans 16 amino acids. Germline-derived CDR1 and CDR2 are SGHVS and FQNEAQ. The CDR3 reads CASSLLPGQSLATIYF. The CDR3 DNA reads TGTGCCAGCAGCTTACTCCCGGGACAGAGTTTGGCCACCATATATTTT.

The J gene is TRBJ2-1, the V gene TRBV3-1 (or the pseudogene TRBV3-2); TRBD2 matches at 11 bases. The CDR3 is 16 amino acids. V lost 4 bases to trimming and J lost 3 bases; unmatched junction nucleotides: 5. Germline-derived CDR1 and CDR2 are LGHDT and YNNKEL (reference sequence). CDR3 sequence: CASSRGTSGNYNEQFF. The CDR3 bases are TGTGCCAGCAGCCGGGGGACTAGCGGCAACTACAATGAGCAGTTCTTC.

The rearrangement uses TRBV5-6 and TRBJ2-7, with D perhaps matching TRBD1 (6 bases). Looked up from germline, CDR1 is SGHDT and CDR2 is YYEEEE. The V and J ends lost 7 bases and 1 base respectively, with 12 bases between them. This CDR3 spans 13 amino acids. CDR3 DNA: TGTGCCAGCGAATTACAGGGTTCCTACGAGCAGTACTTC. This codes for CASELQGSYEQYF.

This chain uses TRBV6-2 or TRBV6-3 with TRBJ2-2, with D unresolved. The V and J ends lost 0 bases and 1 base respectively, with 3 bases between them. Germline CDR1 MNHEY, CDR2 SVGEGT. This CDR3 is 14 amino acids long. As DNA, the CDR3 is TGTGCCAGCAGTTACTCACAGAACACCGGGGAGCTGTTTTTT. Translation gives CASSYSQNTGELFF.

V usage is TRBV9 and J usage is TRBJ1-2; maybe TRBD1 (5 bases). The CDR3 is 15 amino acids. V was clipped by 3 bases and J by 4 bases, with 16 bases between them. CDR1 and CDR2 from the germline V gene are SGDLS and YYNGEE. The CDR3 loop is CASSETYRSSYGYTF. The DNA of the CDR3 is TGTGCCAGCAGCGAGACTTACAGGAGTAGCTATGGCTACACCTTC. The full variable domain, with the rest looked up from reference TRBV9 and TRBJ1-2, is DSGVTQTPKHLITATGQRVTLRCSPRSGDLSVYWYQQSLDQGLQFLIQYYNGEERAKGNILERFSAQQFPDLHSELNLSSLELGDSALYFCASSETYRSSYGYTFGSGTRLTVV.

V and J are TRBV6-6 and TRBJ2-7; tentatively, D is TRBD2 (5 bases). CDR1 MNHNY and CDR2 SVGAGI come from the germline V gene (reference sequence). This CDR3 is 12 amino acids long. V was trimmed by 7 bases and J by 7 bases, leaving 14 bases between them. In DNA, the CDR3 is TGTGCCAGCATGGAAATTTCGGGGGAGCAGTACTTC. Amino acids: CASMEISGEQYF.

The chain has TRBV11-1 and TRBJ1-1, with D possibly TRBD1 on 5 matching bases. V was trimmed by 4 bases and J by 3 bases, leaving 12 bases between them. The CDR3 is made up of 14 amino acids. From germline, CDR1 is SGHAT and CDR2 FQDESV (reference sequence). The CDR3 DNA sequence: TGTGCCAGCAGCTCCAGGGTTGGGTACACTGAAGCTTTCTTT. Residues: CASSSRVGYTEAFF. The variable domain in full, completed from reference TRBV11-1 and TRBJ1-1, reads EAEVAQSPRYKITEKSQAVAFWCDPISGHATLYWYRQILGQGPELLVQFQDESVVDDSQLPKDRFSAERLKGVDSTLKIQPAELGDSAMYLCASSSRVGYTEAFFGQGTRLTVV.

The V call is TRBV7-3, the J call TRBJ2-5; no definite D call. V was cut by 1 base and J by 2 bases, with 5 bases left in between. Germline V CDR1 and CDR2: SGHTA, FQGTGA. This CDR3 comprises 13 residues. CDR3 DNA: TGTGCCAGCAGCTTAAATGTACAAGAGACCCAGTACTTC. Translation gives CASSLNVQETQYF.